This TCR beta chain was captured in a study of cytomegalovirus exposure and HLA in healthy donors. Findings and limits, study-wide: Three chains tied to CMV proved CMV antigen-specific in vitro. The analysis excluded some indistinguishable V segments, including TRBV6-2 and TRBV6-3. Most of the TCR beta V segments (in an earlier analysis) were productive either about 87% or about 30% of the time.

Note on this clone: What it recognizes is unknown.

Trimming cost V 6 bases and J 5 bases, with 13 bases left between them. The CDR3 runs to 13 residues. Germline lookup yields CDR1 SGHTA and CDR2 FQGNSA. The PCR employed 60 Vbeta primers together with 13 Jbeta primers. Authors' processing steps: A later analysis counted approximately 80 million unique TCR beta chains, roughly 11 million shared. Libraries were prepared by immunoSEQ multiplex PCR; TCRdb keeps only in-frame clonotypes and omits some of them. That table furnishes V, J and clone size, whereas the DNA furnished D and trimming. The sample holds about 150,000 clones, around 79% seen once. The V gene is TRBV7-2, the J gene TRBJ2-5; tentative D call: TRBD1 (5 bases). Sequencing used PBMCs. This TCR was recovered from a male donor in good health and CMV-seronegative. As DNA, the CDR3 is TGTGCCAGCAGGCTTAGGGGTGGGGAGACCCAGTACTTC. This codes for CASRLRGGETQYF.